Below are 7 T cell receptor beta chains sequenced from a single sample in a study of regulatory T cells in long-lasting Graves disease. Described time point: newly diagnosed GD, antithyroid drugs for less than 3 months. Generation of the TCR library employed RNA extracted from PBMCs. CDR3-region Arm-PCR and iRepertoire HTBI primers produced the TCR beta libraries. TCRdb itself ran the multiplex PCR reads through MiXCR, one entry per CDR3 protein. The sample has 250,000 or so distinct CDR3 sequences; around 18% are singletons. These same data were also listed under a study on T cells in Graves' hyperthyroidism and ophthalmopathy.

Sequencing used peripheral blood mononuclear cells (PBMCs), obtained at new diagnosis, from a patient treated with antithyroid drugs. These receptors all stem from a woman aged 25 to 39 with Graves disease.

This clonotype was seen many times. The J gene is TRBJ2-7, the V gene TRBV2, with D maybe TRBD1 (5 bases). Trimming left V 6 bases short and J 4 bases short, with 19 bases between. The CDR3 has 15 residues. Germline V gene sequence: CDR1 SNHLY, CDR2 FYNNEI. The CDR3 loop reads CASRQGQAQWYEQYF. The DNA of the CDR3 is TGTGCCAGCAGACAAGGACAAGCCCAATGGTACGAGCAGTACTTC.

This clonotype was seen repeatedly, ten times or more. The chain joins TRBV7-2 to TRBJ2-3; D gene uncertain. The germline CDR1 and CDR2 sequences are SGHTA and FQGNSA. The CDR3 has 15 residues. Trimming took off 4 bases at V and 2 bases at J, with 13 bases between the two ends. The CDR3 loop reads CASSSGRYDTDTQYF. CDR3 DNA: TGTGCCAGCAGCTCAGGACGGTACGACACAGATACGCAGTATTTT. Complete variable domain (other parts from reference TRBV7-2 and TRBJ2-3): GAGVSQSPSNKVTEKGKDVELRCDPISGHTALYWYRQSLGQGLEFLIYFQGNSAPDKSGLPSDRFSAERTGGSVSTLTIQRTQQEDSAVYLCASSSGRYDTDTQYFGPGTRLTVL.

This clonotype has a handful of counts. At one boundary the junction diverges from the germline segment, which might be a read error. The CDR3 nucleotides read TGCTCCAGCAGCTTAGGGGGTAGCTCCTACAATGAGCAGTTCTTC. The encoded protein is CSSSLGGSSYNEQFF. V and J are TRBV5-1 and TRBJ2-1, with D possibly matching TRBD1 (6 bases). CDR1 SGHRS and CDR2 YFSETQ come from the germline V gene. The CDR3 has 15 amino acids. The complete variable domain, with remaining parts taken from reference TRBV5-1 and TRBJ2-1, reads KAGVTQTPRYLIKTRGQQVTLSCSPISGHRSVSWYQQTPGQGLQFLFEYFSETQRNKGNFPGRFSGRQFSNSRSEMNVSTLELGDSALYLCSSSLGGSSYNEQFFGPGTRLTVL.

V and J are TRBV25-1 and TRBJ2-6; D uncertain. CDR1 and CDR2 from the germline V gene are MGHDK and SYGVNS. The CDR3 covers 17 residues. Trimming removed 3 bases at V and 0 bases at J, with 12 bases between. The CDR3 loop is CASSDPTIHSGANVLTF. The CDR3 region has the DNA TGTGCCAGCAGTGACCCCACTATTCACTCTGGGGCCAACGTCCTGACTTTC.

Comment on this clonotype: A far bigger clonotype differs at one base, so this is likely a read error. The chain recombines TRBV7-9 with TRBJ2-1; possible D gene TRBD2, 6 bases. CDR3 length: 13 amino acids. Germline V gives CDR1 SEHNR, CDR2 FQNEAQ (reference sequence). The V gene lost 3 bases and the J gene lost 10 bases, with 13 bases spanning the gap. The CDR3 DNA is TGTGCCAGCAGCTTTCCTAGCGCGTACGAGCAGTTCTTC. Its translation is CASSFPSAYEQFF.

This clonotype has ten or more counts. This chain links TRBV20-1 with TRBJ1-1, with a possible D match to TRBD1 (6 bases). Trimming took off 0 bases at V and 1 base at J, with 9 bases between the two ends. The CDR3 consists of 14 residues. Germline-derived CDR1 and CDR2 are DFQATT and SNEGSKA (reference sequence). In DNA form, the CDR3 reads TGCAGTGCTAGAGAGGACAGTCAGAACACTGAAGCTTTCTTT. It encodes CSAREDSQNTEAFF.

This clonotype has a count of ten or more. The CDR3 nucleotides read TGCGCCAGCAGGAGCAGCCCCGGGGAGCTGTTTTTT. Protein sequence: CASRSSPGELFF. The chain combines TRBV5-1 with TRBJ2-2; D call uncertain. The germline V gene has CDR1 SGHRS and CDR2 YFSETQ. The CDR3 spans 12 residues. The ends were cut back, 5 bases at V and 6 bases at J, with 8 bases in the middle.